The present TCR beta chain was sequenced within a study of shared clonotypes between healthy human individuals. Study-wide background: Donors had three CD4 naive, three CD4 memory, two CD8 naive and one CD8 memory plate apiece.

On this clone itself: Its cognate antigen is unknown.

Terminally differentiated effector memory CD45RA+ cells were excluded by CCR7 positive selection of CD45RO-negative cells. Study-wide points: Clonotypes which were not shared had lower generation probabilities than clonotypes that all four donors shared.

Method: immunoSEQ multiplex PCR; TCRdb's copy keeps in-frame clones and lacks some. In the table there are about 700,000 clones, roughly 94% of which are singletons. Sample: naive CD8+ T cells sorted from blood. The receptor was derived from a man aged 25 to 45 in good health.

CDR3 in DNA: TGTGCCAGCAGCTTAGGGCACGGACTAGCGGTTTACGAGCAGTACTTC. This translates into CASSLGHGLAVYEQYF. The chain uses TRBV7-9 and TRBJ2-7; TRBD2 agrees at 10 bases. Germline V CDR1 and CDR2: SEHNR, FQNEAQ (reference sequence). With 1 base clipped from V and 4 bases from J, the junction kept 7 bases outside the gene matches. The CDR3 spans 16 residues. Complete variable domain (other parts from reference TRBV7-9 and TRBJ2-7): DTGVSQNPRHKITKRGQNVTFRCDPISEHNRLYWYRQTLGQGPEFLTYFQNEAQLEKSRLLSDRFSAERPKGSFSTLEIQRTEQGDSAMYLCASSLGHGLAVYEQYFGPGTRLTVT.